This T cell receptor beta chain originates from a study of blood T cell repertoires in COVID-19. Per the germline V gene, CDR1 is SGHRS and CDR2 is YFSETQ. Between the trimmed V and J ends, which lost 0 bases and 8 bases, there was a span of 18 bases. This CDR3 comprises 16 residues. The repertoire was sequenced with immunoSEQ multiplex PCR; TCRdb's copy has only in-frame clones and lacks some. Among around 300,000 clones listed, roughly 85% were seen once. This receptor was obtained from a human donor in a cohort sampled during active COVID-19. The V gene is TRBV5-1, the J gene TRBJ2-1; D not certain. Sequencing was done on a sample of peripheral blood. Here the CDR3 reads CASSLGPGPKVDEQFF. The DNA of the CDR3 is TGCGCCAGCAGCTTGGGACCGGGTCCGAAGGTGGATGAGCAGTTCTTC.